The 6 T cell receptor beta chains given below trace back to one sample, sequenced in a study of blood T cell repertoires in COVID-19. This table comes from immunoSEQ multiplex PCR, and its TCRdb copy is limited to in-frame clones, with some not included. Seen here are a few hundred thousand clones, approximately 86% observed once, and the top ten hold 3% to 4.5%. The sample taken for sequencing was PBMCs or T cells enriched from blood (not recorded which). These TCRs come from a middle-aged woman with acute COVID-19.

V gene TRBV5-6 combines with J gene TRBJ2-3; the match to TRBD2 covers 11 bases. The CDR3 loop spans 16 amino acids. J lost 2 bases, V lost 6 bases, and 8 bases had no gene match. The germline gives CDR1 SGHDT, CDR2 YYEEEE. CDR3 residues: CASTFRLAGFTDTQYF. The DNA of the CDR3 is TGTGCCAGCACCTTCCGACTAGCGGGATTCACAGATACGCAGTATTTT.

CDR3 coding DNA: TGTGCCAGCGCCGAGGTACAGGGTGTCCTCACTGAAGCTTTCTTT. It is translated as CASAEVQGVLTEAFF. The rearrangement uses TRBV21-1 and TRBJ1-1; the tabulated D call, TRBD1, remains unverified against the DNA. TRBV21-1 is listed as a pseudogene. The CDR3 is made up of 15 amino acids.

The V call is TRBV9, the J call TRBJ2-1; 10 bases line up with TRBD2. The CDR3 covers 16 residues. Per the germline V gene, CDR1 is SGDLS and CDR2 is YYNGEE. With V trimmed by 3 bases and J by 4 bases, 7 bases remained unmatched. CDR3 DNA sequence: TGTGCCAGCAGCGCCCTATGGACTAGCGGTTACAATGAGCAGTTCTTC. Protein product: CASSALWTSGYNEQFF. The variable domain in full, completed from reference TRBV9 and TRBJ2-1, reads DSGVTQTPKHLITATGQRVTLRCSPRSGDLSVYWYQQSLDQGLQFLIQYYNGEERAKGNILERFSAQQFPDLHSELNLSSLELGDSALYFCASSALWTSGYNEQFFGPGTRLTVL.

The J gene is TRBJ2-7, the V gene TRBV29-1; 7 positions match TRBD2. This CDR3 spans 13 amino acids. Germline V gives CDR1 SQVTM, CDR2 ANQGSEA. J was trimmed by 8 bases and V by 7 bases; bases with no gene match: 14. CDR3 sequence reads: CSGTWGGVKKQYF. Here the CDR3 DNA reads TGCAGCGGTACATGGGGGGGGGTTAAGAAGCAGTACTTC.

This chain links TRBV4-2 with TRBJ1-2, with D possibly matching TRBD1 (5 bases). The CDR3 consists of 17 residues. Deletions cut 2 bases from V and 1 base from J, with 17 bases between. Per the germline V gene, CDR1 is LGHNA and CDR2 is YNFKEQ. CDR3 sequence (DNA): TGTGCCAGCAGCCAATATACAGGATCTTCGGGTAACTATGGCTACACCTTC. This sequence encodes CASSQYTGSSGNYGYTF.

The chain joins TRBV21-1 to TRBJ1-6. TRBV21-1 is classified as a pseudogene. The CDR3 sequence is 16 residues long. The CDR3 protein is CASSKDQYLENSPLHF. In DNA form, the CDR3 reads TGTGCCAGCAGCAAAGATCAGTATCTGGAGAATTCACCCCTCCACTTT.